The clone carrying this T cell receptor (beta chain) was detected only a few times. Antigen: not known. The data derive from a study of T cell repertoires in cytomegalovirus infection. V gave up 1 base and J gave up 2 bases; unmatched junction bases: 14. The length of the CDR3 is 18 residues. Germline CDR1 reads SGHVS; CDR2 reads FNYEAQ. TCRdb redid the calling of the reads with MiXCR, one entry per CDR3 protein. The table includes a few hundred thousand distinct CDR3 sequences, 25% to 30% detected once. The receptor was isolated from a human donor in good health (CMV status not recorded). Some clones in this sample may be carry-over from other donors' samples. The source was cultured PBMCs, collected from culture after CMV antigen stimulation. The chain joins TRBV7-6 to TRBJ2-7, with 7 bases identical to TRBD1. The CDR3 sequence is CASSLVLGHRDRAYEQYF. CDR3 bases: TGTGCCAGCAGCTTAGTGTTAGGTCACCGGGACAGAGCCTACGAGCAGTACTTC.